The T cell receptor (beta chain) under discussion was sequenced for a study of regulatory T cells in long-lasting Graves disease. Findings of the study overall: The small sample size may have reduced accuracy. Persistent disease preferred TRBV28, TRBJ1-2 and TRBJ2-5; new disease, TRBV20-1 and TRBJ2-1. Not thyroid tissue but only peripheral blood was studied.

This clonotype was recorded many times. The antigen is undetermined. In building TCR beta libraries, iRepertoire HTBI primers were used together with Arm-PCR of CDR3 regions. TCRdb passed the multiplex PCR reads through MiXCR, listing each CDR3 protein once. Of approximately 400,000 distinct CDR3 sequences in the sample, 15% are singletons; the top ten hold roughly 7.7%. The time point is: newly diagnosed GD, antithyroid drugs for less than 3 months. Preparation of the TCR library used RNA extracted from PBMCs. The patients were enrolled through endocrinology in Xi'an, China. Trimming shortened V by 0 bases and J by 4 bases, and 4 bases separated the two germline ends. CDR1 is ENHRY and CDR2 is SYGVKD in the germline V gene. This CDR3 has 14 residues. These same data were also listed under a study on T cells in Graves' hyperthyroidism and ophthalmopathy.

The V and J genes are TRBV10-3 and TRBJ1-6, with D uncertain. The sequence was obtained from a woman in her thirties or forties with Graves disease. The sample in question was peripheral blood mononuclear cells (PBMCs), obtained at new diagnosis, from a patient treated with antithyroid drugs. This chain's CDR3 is CAISESPYNSPLHF. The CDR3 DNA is TGTGCCATCAGTGAGTCTCCATATAATTCACCCCTCCACTTT.